What follows is one TCR beta chain and its context. Its target antigen remains unknown. Within one base of it there is no much larger clone, and no base qualities were kept. The CDR3 contains 14 residues, cysteine and phenylalanine counted. CDR3 DNA only is kept here, 42 bases in frame from base 1. The germline V gene (reference sequence) provides CDR1 MNHEY and CDR2 SMNVEV. Here V drops 6 bases and J drops 1 base, and the junction holds 1 base not matched to any gene. This sample is drawn from a study of identifying expanded T cells in peripheral blood (dated by TCRdb to the late 2010s). About the investigation overall: Technical replicates were generated by sequencing separate aliquots of the same genomic DNA pool, and four replicates were compared pairwise.

The immunoSEQ Assay, which uses bias-controlled multiplex PCR amplification of genomic DNA, was used to profile TCRbeta CDR3 regions. Per the original workflow: To quantify the absolute abundance of each unique TCRbeta CDR3 region, the sequences were collapsed and filtered. Two models were used to test differential abundance: a binomial model (Fisher-equivalent) and a beta-binomial model that adds time-dependent variance fitted from healthy donors. Clones with fewer than 5 combined templates were excluded, and clones with Benjamini-Hochberg FDR below 0.01 were called differentially abundant. The form v = (b*log(k)+a)^2 was used to model beta-binomial variance as a function of total template count across the two samples. TCRdb's version of the immuneACCESS table is confined to in-frame rearrangements and falls short of the full clone set. An unresolved V gene accounts for under half of the shortfall where checked; the remainder is of unknown origin. V, J and clone size were drawn from that table, and D and trimming were deduced from the DNA. This sample has about 100,000 clones in its table, and 88% of those were observed once. The top ten hold approximately 3.9% of the sample.

The paper's findings and limits, for the study overall: It was expected by the authors that biological variance in healthy repertoires might increase further over much longer intervals, such as months to years. The binomial model flagged roughly 1.2 differentially abundant clones between technical replicates but about 16.4 over roughly two weeks and 19 over about four weeks. Across all healthy donors, variance in clone template counts between roughly two-week samples was found to increase significantly with total template count. Both the number of clones called differentially abundant and the false-positive rate were significantly reduced by the beta-binomial model across all healthy-donor time intervals.

No immune events such as infections were documented for the healthy donors during the collection period. Blood repertoires from healthy donors were used as a training cohort for calibrating time-dependent variance in a beta-binomial model of differential abundance of T-cell clones. The training cohort was composed of around ten healthy donors, 3 female and 7 male. The donors were between roughly 25 and 70 years old, with an average age of roughly 41 years. Whole blood was collected from each healthy donor at three time points spaced about two weeks apart and obtained from a commercial supplier. For immunosequencing, genomic DNA was extracted from whole blood that had not been sorted.

The clonotype originates from a person aged 18-69 years in good health. Sequencing input: blood. The rearrangement joined TRBV27 to TRBJ2-3, and TRBD2 aligns with 10 junction nucleotides. The DNA sequence reads TGTGCCAGCAGGCTAGCGGGGGGCACAGATACGCAGTATTTT. This encodes CASRLAGGTDTQYF.